The T cell receptor beta chain described here comes from a study of blood T cells in healthy people across ages. Study details: Template switching captured about one barcoded beta molecule per two T cells.

Combining a sample-barcoded 5' primer with a J-beta primer mix, a second PCR ran for about 7 to 11 cycles. In TCRdb, the 5' RACE reads were re-called with MiXCR into one record per CDR3 protein. The top ten clones hold about 0.8% of a sample with around 990,000 distinct CDR3 sequences, approximately 25% of them seen once. These data are also associated with another study on T cells of mothers and their children. Per that paper: Mothers yielded over 9 million CDR3 reads, children 3 million to 3.5 million each.

The sequence derives from a girl aged 2-10 years in good health. The specimen was blood.

CDR3 nucleotide sequence: TGTGCCACCGGCGGACTCCAAGAGACCCAGTACTTC. Its translation: CATGGLQETQYF. The chain joins TRBV24-1 to TRBJ2-5; D may be TRBD2 (5 bases). Germline V gene sequence: CDR1 KGHDR, CDR2 SFDVKD. Trimming took off 9 bases at V and 1 base at J, with 8 bases between the two ends. The CDR3 consists of 12 residues.